These T cell receptor beta chains were read from a single sample in a study of T cells in Graves' hyperthyroidism and ophthalmopathy. In TCRdb, the multiplex PCR reads were re-called with MiXCR into one record per CDR3 protein. The sample has hundreds of thousands of distinct CDR3 sequences; over 15% are singletons. Sequenced input: blood. These receptors originate from a woman aged 45-65 years with Graves' hyperthyroidism that later progressed to Graves' ophthalmopathy. Each CDR3 is given with its conserved first and last residue. D genes are given only for firm matches. The listing skips clone size in some rows; elsewhere it reads once, few, many or a size class.

cdr3_aa cdr3_nt clone_size cdr3_length j_call d_call v_call
CASSTRQGGETQYF TGCGCCAGCAGCACGCGACAGGGAGGGGAGACCCAGTACTTC . 14 TRBJ2-5 . TRBV4-1
CASSLSGTIYGYTF TGTGCCAGCAGTTTAAGTGGCACGATCTATGGCTACACCTTC many 14 TRBJ1-2 . TRBV12-3/TRBV12-4
CASSVGGGEYNEQFF TGTGCCAGCAGCGTAGGTGGCGGGGAGTACAATGAGCAGTTCTTC few 15 TRBJ2-1 . TRBV9
CAWGVAAKNIQYF TGTGCCTGGGGGGTGGCAGCCAAAAACATTCAGTACTTC many 13 TRBJ2-4 . TRBV30
CASSSWTSGGNTGELFF TGTGCCAGCAGTTCCTGGACTAGCGGGGGGAACACCGGGGAGCTGTTTTTT . 17 TRBJ2-2 TRBD2 TRBV12-3/TRBV12-4
CASSHLTGSRYNEQFF TGTGCCAGCAGCCATCTGACAGGGAGCAGATACAATGAGCAGTTCTTC many 16 TRBJ2-1 TRBD1 TRBV3-1
CASEGQGRSYGYTF TGTGCCAGCGAGGGACAGGGTAGGTCCTATGGCTACACCTTC few 14 TRBJ1-2 TRBD1 TRBV2
CASSPQGTTNEKLFF TGTGCCAGCTCACCCCAGGGGACAACTAATGAAAAACTGTTTTTT once 15 TRBJ1-4 . TRBV18
CASSHPTGSASYEQYF TGTGCCAGCAGCCACCCGACAGGGAGTGCGTCCTACGAGCAGTACTTC many 16 TRBJ2-7 TRBD1 TRBV3-1
CASSFTSGTGGYTF TGTGCCAGCAGCTTTACCTCCGGGACAGGTGGCTACACCTTC . 14 TRBJ1-2 TRBD1 TRBV9
CASSQQGDQSGNTIYF TGCGCCAGCAGCCAACAGGGGGATCAGTCTGGAAACACCATATATTTT . 16 TRBJ1-3 TRBD1 TRBV4-1
CASPPPTGRGTGELFF TGTGCCAGCCCACCACCGACGGGCCGGGGCACCGGGGAGCTGTTTTTT once 16 TRBJ2-2 . TRBV18
CASSLEGRGGSPLHF TGCGCCAGCAGCTTGGAGGGGAGGGGGGGTTCACCCCTCCACTTT . 15 TRBJ1-6 . TRBV5-1
CSAPAGGGMNTGELFF TGCAGTGCTCCGGCAGGGGGCGGAATGAACACCGGGGAGCTGTTTTTT . 16 TRBJ2-2 TRBD1 TRBV20-1
CSARDMAANTEAFF TGCAGTGCTAGAGATATGGCGGCGAACACTGAAGCTTTCTTT many 14 TRBJ1-1 . TRBV20-1
CSARTGGQETQYF TGCAGTGCGCGGACAGGGGGCCAAGAGACCCAGTACTTC many 13 TRBJ2-5 TRBD1 TRBV20-1
CSVGMGSRYGYTF TGCAGCGTGGGCATGGGGTCTAGGTATGGCTACACCTTC many 13 TRBJ1-2 . TRBV29-1
CASSPRDQVSGNTIYF TGTGCCAGCTCACCACGGGACCAGGTCTCTGGAAACACCATATATTTT few 16 TRBJ1-3 . TRBV18
CASSLTSGGAEETQYF TGTGCCAGCAGCTTAACTAGCGGGGGGGCCGAGGAGACCCAGTACTTC many 16 TRBJ2-5 TRBD2 TRBV7-9
CSVRDRWAYTF TGCAGCGTGCGGGACCGATGGGCTTACACCTTC . 11 TRBJ1-2 . TRBV29-1
CASKDRLGRGVELFF TGTGCCAGCAAAGATCGACTGGGACGAGGGGTGGAGCTGTTTTTT . 15 TRBJ2-2 . TRBV12-3/TRBV12-4
CASSQAAVIKYGYTF TGTGCCAGCAGCCAAGCGGCGGTGATAAAGTATGGCTACACCTTC . 15 TRBJ1-2 . TRBV14
CASAETANTGELFF TGTGCCAGCGCCGAGACAGCGAACACCGGGGAGCTGTTTTTT . 14 TRBJ2-2 . TRBV2
CASSIRWSGANVLTF TGTGCCAGCAGTATTCGGTGGTCTGGGGCCAACGTCCTGACTTTC few 15 TRBJ2-6 . TRBV6-1
CASSFRGKTEAFF TGTGCCAGCAGTTTTCGGGGGAAAACTGAAGCTTTCTTT few 13 TRBJ1-1 . TRBV27
CAGSQHGTGGTGELFF TGTGCCGGCAGCCAACACGGGACAGGGGGAACCGGGGAGCTGTTTTTT few 16 TRBJ2-2 TRBD1 TRBV3-1
CASSPRGIFNEQFF TGTGCCAGCAGCCCCCGAGGCATCTTCAATGAGCAGTTCTTC . 14 TRBJ2-1 . TRBV11-2
CASRPGQDHYEQYF TGTGCCAGCAGACCCGGACAGGACCACTACGAGCAGTACTTC few 14 TRBJ2-7 TRBD1 TRBV6-1
CASSYSRQGLFGSTDTQYF TGTGCCAGCAGTTACTCGAGGCAGGGTTTGTTTGGGAGCACAGATACGCAGTATTTT few 19 TRBJ2-3 . TRBV11-2
CATSRDPGRTEAFF TGTGCCACCAGCAGAGATCCAGGGAGGACTGAAGCTTTCTTT . 14 TRBJ1-1 . TRBV15
CSAADREVSYEQYF TGCAGTGCCGCCGACAGGGAGGTGTCCTACGAGCAGTACTTC . 14 TRBJ2-7 . TRBV20-1
CASGRGLAGGPETQYF TGTGCTAGTGGTCGCGGACTAGCGGGGGGGCCCGAGACCCAGTACTTC many 16 TRBJ2-5 TRBD2 TRBV12-5
CASRRTRGEYYNEQFF TGCGCCAGCAGGCGGACGAGAGGGGAATACTACAATGAGCAGTTCTTC many 16 TRBJ2-1 . TRBV4-1
CASSAGAAVQLFF TGTGCCAGCAGTGCGGGAGCGGCAGTCCAACTGTTTTTT . 13 TRBJ1-4 . TRBV6-1
CASSPLERGQTNQPQHF TGTGCCAGCTCACCTTTGGAACGAGGACAGACGAATCAGCCCCAGCATTTT few 17 TRBJ1-5 . TRBV18
CASSEATQPNEKLFF TGTGCCAGCAGTGAAGCGACCCAGCCGAATGAAAAACTGTTTTTT few 15 TRBJ1-4 . TRBV6-1
CASSPWGIAGGPSTDTQYF TGTGCCAGCAGCCCGTGGGGGATAGCGGGGGGACCTAGCACAGATACGCAGTATTTT few 19 TRBJ2-3 TRBD2 TRBV7-2
CASRLGGSDQPQHF TGTGCCAGCAGGTTGGGGGGGAGCGATCAGCCCCAGCATTTT many 14 TRBJ1-5 . TRBV13
CASSLWGATDTQYF TGCGCCAGCAGCTTGTGGGGGGCCACAGATACGCAGTATTTT many 14 TRBJ2-3 . TRBV5-1
CATSESGRATTSNNEQFF TGTGCCACCAGTGAATCCGGAAGGGCGACGACATCAAACAATGAGCAGTTCTTC many 18 TRBJ2-1 . TRBV24-1
CASGRNTEAFF TGCGCCAGCGGGAGGAACACTGAAGCTTTCTTT many 11 TRBJ1-1 . TRBV5-1
CSASISGDQPQHF TGCAGTGCTTCGATTAGCGGGGATCAGCCCCAGCATTTT . 13 TRBJ1-5 . TRBV20-1
CASILGWHPFQETQYF TGTGCCAGCATCCTCGGTTGGCACCCCTTCCAAGAGACCCAGTACTTC few 16 TRBJ2-5 . TRBV5-8
CASRHLYQDNEQFF TGTGCCAGCAGGCACCTTTATCAGGACAATGAGCAGTTCTTC many 14 TRBJ2-1 . TRBV3-1
CASSYSASGNNEQFF TGTGCCAGCAGTTACTCGGCTAGCGGGAACAATGAGCAGTTCTTC . 15 TRBJ2-1 TRBD2 TRBV6-2/TRBV6-3
CASSRQVSETQYF TGTGCCAGCTCACGTCAGGTATCGGAGACCCAGTACTTC many 13 TRBJ2-5 . TRBV18
CASADPPGISETQYF TGTGCCAGCGCGGACCCGCCAGGGATATCGGAGACCCAGTACTTC many 15 TRBJ2-5 . TRBV2
CASSYMGSSAYEQYF TGTGCCAGCAGTTACATGGGGTCGAGTGCCTACGAGCAGTACTTC many 15 TRBJ2-7 . TRBV6-6
CASIANTGELFF TGTGCCAGCATAGCGAACACCGGGGAGCTGTTTTTT . 12 TRBJ2-2 . TRBV3-1
CSVSTGENSPLHF TGCAGCGTCTCGACAGGTGAAAATTCACCCCTCCACTTT . 13 TRBJ1-6 . TRBV29-1
CASSLALGGLSGTNEQFF TGTGCCAGCAGCTTGGCCCTCGGGGGTTTATCGGGTACCAATGAGCAGTTCTTC . 18 TRBJ2-1 . TRBV5-4
CASSVEGQPQHF TGTGCCAGCAGCGTTGAGGGCCAGCCCCAGCATTTT many 12 TRBJ1-5 . TRBV2
CAWSVGQANTEAFF TGTGCCTGGAGTGTCGGACAGGCGAACACTGAAGCTTTCTTT . 14 TRBJ1-1 TRBD1 TRBV30
CASTGGGDTEAFF TGTGCCAGCACCGGAGGGGGGGACACTGAAGCTTTCTTT few 13 TRBJ1-1 . TRBV12-3/TRBV12-4
CASSAGTPYEQYF TGTGCCAGTAGTGCCGGGACTCCTTACGAGCAGTACTTC few 13 TRBJ2-7 . TRBV19
CASSQETGAFTGELFF TGCGCCAGCAGCCAAGAGACAGGGGCCTTCACCGGGGAGCTGTTTTTT . 16 TRBJ2-2 TRBD1 TRBV4-1
CASSQRLLAGVTGELFF TGTGCCAGCAGCCAACGGCTACTAGCGGGGGTCACCGGGGAGCTGTTTTTT few 17 TRBJ2-2 TRBD2 TRBV3-1
CASSLGLSGGINEQFF TGCGCCAGCAGCTTGGGACTATCGGGGGGGATCAATGAGCAGTTCTTC . 16 TRBJ2-1 TRBD2 TRBV5-1